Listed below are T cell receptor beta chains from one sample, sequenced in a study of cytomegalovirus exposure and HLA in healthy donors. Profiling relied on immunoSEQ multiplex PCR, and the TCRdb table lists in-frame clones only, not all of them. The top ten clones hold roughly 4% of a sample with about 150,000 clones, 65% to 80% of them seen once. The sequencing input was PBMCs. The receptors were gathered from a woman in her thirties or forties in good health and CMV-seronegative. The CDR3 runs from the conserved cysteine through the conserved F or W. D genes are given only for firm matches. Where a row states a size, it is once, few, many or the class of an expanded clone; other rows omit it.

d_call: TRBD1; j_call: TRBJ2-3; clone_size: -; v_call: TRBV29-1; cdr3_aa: CSGTGADTQYF; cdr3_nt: TGCAGCGGCACAGGGGCAGATACGCAGTATTTT
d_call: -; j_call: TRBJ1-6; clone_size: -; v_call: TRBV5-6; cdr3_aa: CASSLSQFVSPLHF; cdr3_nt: TGTGCCAGCAGCTTGTCCCAGTTCGTTTCACCCCTCCACTTT
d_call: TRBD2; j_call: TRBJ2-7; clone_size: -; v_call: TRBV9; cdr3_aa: CASSPGTGTISSYEQYF; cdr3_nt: TGTGCCAGCAGCCCCGGCACGGGGACTATTTCCTCCTACGAGCAGTACTTC
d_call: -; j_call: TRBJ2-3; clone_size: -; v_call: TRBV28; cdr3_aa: CASSRDKQSTDTQYF; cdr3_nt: TGTGCCAGCAGTCGGGACAAACAGAGCACAGATACGCAGTATTTT
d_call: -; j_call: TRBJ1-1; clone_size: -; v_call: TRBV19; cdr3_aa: CASRTDWFPEAFF; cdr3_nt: TGTGCCAGTAGGACGGACTGGTTCCCTGAAGCTTTCTTT
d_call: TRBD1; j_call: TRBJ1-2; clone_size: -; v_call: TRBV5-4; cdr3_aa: CASSLDRGGYGYTF; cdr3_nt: TGTGCCAGCAGCTTAGACAGGGGGGGGTATGGCTACACCTTC
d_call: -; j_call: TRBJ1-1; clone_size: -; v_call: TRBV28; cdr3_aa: CASSLQGPPQAFF; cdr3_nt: TGTGCCAGCAGTTTACAGGGGCCACCACAAGCTTTCTTT
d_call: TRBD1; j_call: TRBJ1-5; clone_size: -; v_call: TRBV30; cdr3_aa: CAWSETGMGQPQHF; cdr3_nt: TGTGCCTGGAGTGAGACAGGGATGGGTCAGCCCCAGCATTTT
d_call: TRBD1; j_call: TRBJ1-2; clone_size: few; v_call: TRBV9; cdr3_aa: CASSPRQGAYGYTF; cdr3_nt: TGTGCCAGCAGCCCGCGACAGGGGGCCTATGGCTACACCTTC
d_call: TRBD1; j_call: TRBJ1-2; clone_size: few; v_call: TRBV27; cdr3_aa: CASSSGTGNHGYTF; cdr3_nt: TGTGCCAGCAGTTCCGGGACAGGGAACCATGGCTACACCTTC
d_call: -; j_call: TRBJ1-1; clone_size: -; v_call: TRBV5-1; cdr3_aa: CGGGHTEAFF; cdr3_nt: TGTGGCGGGGGCCACACTGAAGCTTTCTTT